This record covers a single T cell receptor beta chain. What it recognizes is unknown. Germline values: CDR1 MNHNS, CDR2 SASEGT. The CDR3 has 13 amino acids. Unmatched junction bases numbered 2, after V lost 5 bases and J lost 2 bases. Survey-level immunoSEQ v3.0 assays were run. Produced via immunoSEQ multiplex PCR; TCRdb's table is partial and in-frame only. Of 15,000 or so clones listed, about 82% are singletons. This entry belongs to a study of long-term antiretroviral therapy in people with HIV. Broader study findings: Diversity rose after ART but stayed below transplant donor controls. HIV repertoires showed narrower CDR3 length ranges than controls.

Sequences were derived from unsorted PBMCs, sampled 1.8 years before starting antiretroviral therapy. The receptor's source is a woman between 35 and 50 years old with HIV. The rearrangement uses TRBV6-1 and TRBJ1-2; 7 nucleotides agree with TRBD1. The CDR3 protein is CASSRDSNYGYTF. CDR3 in DNA: TGTGCCAGCAGTAGGGACAGCAACTATGGCTACACCTTC.